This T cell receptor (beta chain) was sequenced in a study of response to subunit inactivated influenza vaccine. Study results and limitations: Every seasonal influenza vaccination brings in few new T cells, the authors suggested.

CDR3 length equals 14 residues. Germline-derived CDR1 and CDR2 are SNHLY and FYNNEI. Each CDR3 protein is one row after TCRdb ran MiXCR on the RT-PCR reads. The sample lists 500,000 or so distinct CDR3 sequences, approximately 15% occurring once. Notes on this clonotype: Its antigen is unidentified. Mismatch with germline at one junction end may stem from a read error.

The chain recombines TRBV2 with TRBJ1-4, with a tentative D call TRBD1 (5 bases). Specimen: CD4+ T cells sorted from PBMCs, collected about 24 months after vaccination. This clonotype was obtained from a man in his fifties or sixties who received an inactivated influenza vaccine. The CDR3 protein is CASSGGQGNEKLIF. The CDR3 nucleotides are TGTGCCAGCAGTGGTGGGCAGGGTAATGAAAAACTGATTTTT.